The 14 T cell receptor beta chains reported below all come from one sample, sequenced in a study of radiation and T cells in renal cell carcinoma. Specified treatment: treatment-naive control, cytoreductive nephrectomy. Assay used: immunoSEQ multiplex PCR; TCRdb lists only in-frame clones, some missing. The sample has roughly 13,000 clones; about 56% are singletons. The source material was tumor tissue, sampled from a patient whose treatment was nephrectomy without radiotherapy. The receptors derive from a man aged 45-60 years with renal cell carcinoma.

This clone was counted a few times. The CDR3 DNA is TGTGCCAGCAGGGACAGGGGGCCGAACACTGAAGCTTTCTTT. Translation: CASRDRGPNTEAFF. This rearrangement joins TRBV6-5 to TRBJ1-1; TRBD1 agrees at 11 bases. This CDR3 is 14 amino acids long. The V gene's germline CDR1 is MNHEY and CDR2 SVGAGI. Trimming removed 6 bases from V and 1 base from J; junction bases left unmatched: 1.

The rearrangement links TRBV11-1 to TRBJ2-7; possible D gene TRBD1, 6 bases. From germline, CDR1 is SGHAT and CDR2 FQDESV (reference sequence). The CDR3 length is 15 residues. V lost 1 base to trimming and J lost 0 bases, with 10 bases between them. CDR3 amino acids: CASSLEQGGSYEQYF. The CDR3 nucleotides read TGTGCCAGCAGCTTAGAACAAGGGGGCTCCTACGAGCAGTACTTC.

The DNA for the CDR3 is TGTGCCAGCAGCCCCCAAGCGGGGTACTACGAGCAGTACTTC. It yields the protein CASSPQAGYYEQYF. V usage is TRBV14 and J usage is TRBJ2-7; 7 nucleotides line up with TRBD2. CDR1 SGHDN and CDR2 FVKESK come from the germline V gene. V gave up 4 bases and J gave up 3 bases; unmatched junction bases: 6. The CDR3 runs to 14 residues.

The CDR3 region is CASSLQGARSTGELFF. Here the CDR3 DNA reads TGCGCCAGCAGCTTACAGGGGGCGCGTAGCACCGGGGAGCTGTTTTTT. The chain is built from TRBV5-1 and TRBJ2-2; 9 bases map to TRBD1. The trim removed 2 bases at V and 4 bases at J, leaving 6 bases unmatched. The CDR3 totals 16 residues. Germline-derived CDR1 and CDR2 are SGHRS and YFSETQ.

The rearrangement joins TRBV9 to TRBJ1-1; the D is unclear. Trimming removed 2 bases from V and 4 bases from J, with 12 bases in between. The CDR3 runs to 14 residues. Germline V gene data show CDR1 as SGDLS and CDR2 as YYNGEE. The CDR3, as DNA: TGTGCCAGCAGCGTGAACCTACAAGGCACTGAAGCTTTCTTT. Amino acid sequence: CASSVNLQGTEAFF.

This chain uses TRBV4-2 with TRBJ2-5; D perhaps matches TRBD2 (7 bases). This CDR3 contains 16 residues. V was shortened by 1 base and J by 4 bases, with 16 bases between the two germline ends. Germline V gene lookup returns CDR1 LGHNA and CDR2 YNFKEQ. Here the CDR3 DNA reads TGTGCCAGCAGCCAAGTGATAGGGGGGGCTGGAGAGACCCAGTACTTC. Its protein product is CASSQVIGGAGETQYF.

This clone was seen a single time. The chain carries TRBV18 and TRBJ2-3; TRBD2 matches at 9 bases. Germline values: CDR1 KGHSH, CDR2 LQKENI. The CDR3 consists of 16 residues. With V trimmed by 5 bases and J by 1 base, 7 bases remained unmatched. CDR3 sequence reads: CASSKGASGGTDTQYF. The CDR3 coding sequence is TGTGCCAGCTCAAAGGGAGCTAGCGGGGGCACAGATACGCAGTATTTT.

This chain links TRBV30 with TRBJ2-4, with 10 positions matching TRBD1. The V gene end was trimmed by 4 bases and the J gene end by 9 bases; junction bases not matched to a gene: 9. This CDR3 is built from 14 residues. Per germline, CDR1 GTSNPN and CDR2 SVGIG (reference sequence). In DNA form, the CDR3 reads TGTGCCTGGACATCCGACAGGGGGCACGGCATTCAGTACTTC. Protein: CAWTSDRGHGIQYF.

This sequence joins TRBV27 and TRBJ1-1, with D tentatively TRBD1 (6 bases). Germline assignment: CDR1 MNHEY and CDR2 SMNVEV (reference sequence). This CDR3 contains 14 residues. Trimming shortened V by 6 bases and J by 2 bases, and 13 bases separated the two germline ends. The CDR3 spells CASRQDSPNTEAFF. DNA of the CDR3: TGTGCCAGCAGACAGGACAGTCCTAACACTGAAGCTTTCTTT.

This rearrangement joins TRBV6-1 to TRBJ1-3, with TRBD1 matching 7 bases. Trimming cost V 4 bases and J 4 bases; bases outside gene matches: 7. CDR1 is MNHNS, CDR2 SASEGT, per germline. This CDR3 comprises 15 residues. The CDR3 region is CASSVRQGSGNTIYF. In DNA form, the CDR3 reads TGTGCCAGCAGTGTCCGACAGGGCTCAGGAAACACCATATATTTT.

The chain uses TRBV7-2 and TRBJ2-7; no clear D gene. The V gene's germline CDR1 is SGHTA and CDR2 FQGNSA. The CDR3 is made up of 15 amino acids. The V end was cut by 1 base, the J end by 2 bases, with 12 bases between. CDR3: CASSLVVGPAYEQYF. CDR3 coding DNA: TGTGCCAGCAGCTTAGTAGTAGGGCCAGCCTACGAGCAGTACTTC.

Turning to this clone: This same CDR3 is encoded by further DNA sequences in the sample. The rearrangement joins TRBV19 to TRBJ1-1; D ambiguous. Per the germline V gene, CDR1 is LNHDA and CDR2 is SQIVND (reference sequence). There are 14 residues in the CDR3. V dropped 5 bases and J dropped 0 bases, with 10 bases sitting between them. CDR3 loop: CASSLRTLNTEAFF. CDR3 bases: TGTGCCAGTAGTCTACGGACGTTGAACACTGAAGCTTTCTTT.

The genes are TRBV6-4 and TRBJ2-3; 11 bases are a match to TRBD1. Germline V gene sequence: CDR1 MRHNA, CDR2 SNTAGT. Germline trimming cut 2 bases from V and 5 bases from J; bases unmatched to any gene: 3. The CDR3 consists of 15 residues. The CDR3 here is CASSDGGQGGDTQYF. The CDR3, as DNA: TGTGCCAGCAGTGACGGGGGACAGGGGGGAGATACGCAGTATTTT.

The chain carries TRBV6-5 and TRBJ1-2; possible D gene TRBD1, 5 bases. Germline V gene data show CDR1 as MNHEY and CDR2 as SVGAGI. V lost 5 bases and J 9 bases, leaving 10 bases between the germline ends. This CDR3 is 11 amino acids long. The CDR3 region is CASSAGRRYTF. The CDR3 nucleotides read TGTGCCAGCAGTGCAGGGAGGCGCTACACCTTC.